The TCR beta chain under discussion was sequenced for a study of blood T cells in healthy people across ages. Together with a sample-barcoded 5' primer, a J-beta primer mix was included in a second PCR lasting about 7 to 12 cycles. In TCRdb, the 5' RACE reads were re-called with MiXCR into one record per CDR3 protein. The data contain 550,000 to 800,000 distinct CDR3 sequences, around 21% of them seen just once; the ten biggest clones take up roughly 3.6%. The donors, healthy Caucasians from Russia, were aged about 6 to 95. Isolating PBMCs gave at least 6.5 million of these cells per sample. This CDR3 is built from 19 residues. V shed 0 bases and J 3 bases; nucleotides not matched to a gene: 11. The germline CDR1 and CDR2 sequences are LGHDT and YNNKEL (reference sequence). This clonotype has at least ten counts.

The sequence was collected from a man between 65 and 80 years old in good health. The gene calls are TRBV3-1 and TRBJ2-1; TRBD2 agrees at 10 bases. Sequenced input: blood. CDR3 sequence: CASSQDWGSGRAFYNEQFF. DNA for the CDR3: TGTGCCAGCAGCCAAGATTGGGGGAGCGGGAGGGCGTTCTACAATGAGCAGTTCTTC.